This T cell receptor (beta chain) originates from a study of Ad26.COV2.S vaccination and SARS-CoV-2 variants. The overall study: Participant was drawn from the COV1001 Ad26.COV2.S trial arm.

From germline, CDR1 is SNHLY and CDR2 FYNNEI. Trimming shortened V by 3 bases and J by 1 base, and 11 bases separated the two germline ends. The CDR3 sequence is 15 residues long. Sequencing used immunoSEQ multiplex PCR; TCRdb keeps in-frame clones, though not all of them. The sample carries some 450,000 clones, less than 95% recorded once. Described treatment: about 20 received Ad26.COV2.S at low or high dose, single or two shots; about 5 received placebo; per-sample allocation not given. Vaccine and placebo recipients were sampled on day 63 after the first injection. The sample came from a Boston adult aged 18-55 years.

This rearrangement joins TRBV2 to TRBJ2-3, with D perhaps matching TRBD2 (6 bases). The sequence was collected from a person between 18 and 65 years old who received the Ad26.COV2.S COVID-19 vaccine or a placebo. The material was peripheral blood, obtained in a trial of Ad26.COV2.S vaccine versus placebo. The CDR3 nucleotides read TGTGCCAGCAGTGATCCCGGGACTGGCACAGATACGCAGTATTTT. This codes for CASSDPGTGTDTQYF.